This TCR beta chain came from a study of early T cells in non-severe SARS-CoV-2 infection (dated by TCRdb to the early 2020s). Context from the whole study: Bulk RNA from unsorted whole blood was used for TCR sequencing, so alpha and beta chains could not be paired.

The library was made by 5' RACE. Sequenced on a NextSeq 500. In the TCR library protocol, unique molecular identifiers were attached to individual cDNA molecules to correct for PCR bias and sequencing error. TCR alpha and beta chains were both sequenced, and the abundances of alpha and beta sequences in each sample were closely correlated with each other. The authors' analysis ran thus. Decombinator V4 was used to perform V gene, J gene and CDR3 annotation of TCR sequences. TCRs were defined as expanded if a significant change between any two time points was detected under a Poisson model with p below 0.0001. TCR abundances were normalised to the total number of TCRs sequenced in each sample and reported as counts per million. MAIT TCRs were defined by TRAV1-2 paired with TRAJ12, TRAJ20 or TRAJ33, and iNKT TCRs by TRAV10 paired with TRAJ18. VDJdb, accessed on 1 November 2021, was searched for TCRs annotated for CMV, EBV and SARS-CoV-2, and TCRs annotated for more than one antigen were excluded. Clones were called with MiXCR by TCRdb after fastp trimmed the public reads at Q25, and only in-frame beta chains were retained. Rows are unified per CDR3 protein, each entry keeping the most common DNA and genes. In this record, the V and J calls reflect TCRdb's handling and not the investigators' own analysis. The table for this sample lists roughly 83,000 distinct CDR3 sequences; approximately 12% of them were counted only once. The ten largest clones add up to under 4.5% of the sample.

A case-control design nested within a healthcare worker cohort in London, UK, was used, with weekly nasopharyngeal swab PCR tests and blood sampling performed. Healthcare workers were recruited during the week of the UK lockdown, between 23 and 31 March 2020, and followed weekly for up to about 15 weeks. Trimming at the junction amounts to 3 bases on V and 7 bases on J, and the germline ends lie 16 bases apart. CDR1 and CDR2 are read off the germline V gene as SGDLS and YYNGEE. The CDR3 goes from the cysteine to the phenylalanine over 14 residues. Of all the DNA, just the CDR3 is kept, 42 bases in frame from base 1. About this clonotype: Its target antigen remains unknown. No base qualities exist here, and no much larger clone lies one base off it.

What the work shows at the level of the full study, not this receptor alone: VDJdb matching was skewed toward anti-spike CD8 responses and likely underestimated virus-specific expansions, missing private and CD4 specificities.

Source: whole blood, taken at baseline. The sequence came from an adult who was a healthcare worker with PCR-confirmed SARS-CoV-2 infection or an uninfected control (not recorded which). The sequence joins TRBV9 to TRBJ1-2; possibly the D gene is TRBD1, per 5 matching bases. The sequenced DNA: TGTGCCAGCAGCGGACCCCAGGGTAGGGTTGGCTACACCTTC. Its protein is CASSGPQGRVGYTF.